This T cell receptor beta chain was recorded in a study of tissue T cells after allogeneic stem cell transplantation. The study's findings and limits: Shared clones across patients were few; motif clustering revealed tissue-specific shared signatures. The patient cohort was small and clinically heterogeneous, with limited sampling depth. Anatomically similar tissues had similar TCR repertoires within each patient.

Comments on this clone: Its antigen is undetermined. The listed genes are named as in mouse. The observed sequence ends 1 residue before the CDR3 terminus, with the missing tail filled in from the germline J gene.

The germline V gene encodes CDR1 FNHDT and CDR2 SITEND (reference sequence). The CDR3 spans 15 residues. The V gene end was trimmed by 5 bases and the J gene end by 4 bases; junction bases not matched to a gene: 6. Sequencing was performed with immunoSEQ multiplex PCR; in TCRdb, only in-frame clones are kept and a portion is missing. The repertoire consists of about 21,000 clones, with over 55% occurring once and the leading ten covering 0.65% to 0.75%. The material sequenced was spleen. This sequence originates from a female BALB/c mouse in good health. The mouse line has the MHC haplotype H2-d. This chain uses TRBV19 with TRBJ2-5; 11 bases line up with TRBD2. The sequenced CDR3 bases are TGTGCCAGCAGAGAACTGGGGGGGCGAAAAGACACCCAGTAC. Translation: CASRELGGRKDTQY. The whole CDR3 reads CASRELGGRKDTQYF. Full variable domain (outside the CDR3, taken from reference TRBV19 and TRBJ2-5): GGIITQTPKFLIGQEGQKLTLKCQQNFNHDTMYWYRQDSGKGLRLIYYSITENDLQKGDLSEGYDASREKKSSFSLTVTSAQKNEMAVFLCASRELGGRKDTQYFGPGTRLLVL.